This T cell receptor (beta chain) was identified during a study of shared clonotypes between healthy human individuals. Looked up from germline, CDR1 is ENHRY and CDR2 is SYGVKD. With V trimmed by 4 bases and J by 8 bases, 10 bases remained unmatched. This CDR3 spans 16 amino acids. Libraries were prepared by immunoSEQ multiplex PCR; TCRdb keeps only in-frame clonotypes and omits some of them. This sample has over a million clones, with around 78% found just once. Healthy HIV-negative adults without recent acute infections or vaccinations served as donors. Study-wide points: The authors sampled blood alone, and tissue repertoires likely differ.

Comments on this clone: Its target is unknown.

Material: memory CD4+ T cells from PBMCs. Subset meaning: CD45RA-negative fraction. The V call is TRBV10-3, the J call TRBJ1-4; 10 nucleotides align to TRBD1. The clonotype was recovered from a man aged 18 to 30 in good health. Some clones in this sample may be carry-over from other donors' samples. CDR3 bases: TGTGCCATCAGTGGACAGGGGGCGCGCCGTGTGGAAAAACTGTTTTTT. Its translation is CAISGQGARRVEKLFF.